A selection of T cell receptor beta chains follows, all from one sample in a study of beta chain features in type 1 diabetes. Only in-frame clones appear in the TCRdb table, and some are missing; sequencing was by immunoSEQ multiplex PCR. Altogether roughly 700,000 clones are present, 13% being singletons, with the ten largest covering 0.022%. The specimen was naive CD4+ T cells from blood. All receptors come from a man aged 18 to 29 with type 1 diabetes. Each CDR3 is given without its conserved first and last residue.

V | length | CDR3
TRBV19 | 13 | ASSPLGQGIGEQF
TRBV5-6 | 12 | ASSLSTRGEKLF
TRBV15 | 11 | ATSRSLLSEAF
TRBV21-1 | 12 | ASDRTVSGNTIY
TRBV5-6 | 13 | ASSPPGWSYNEQF
TRBV10-3 | 14 | AISRQRGANTGELF
TRBV30 | 15 | AWSRGRTNSNTGELF
TRBV30 | 14 | AWSVGGGTAKNIQY
TRBV6-5 | 11 | ASRGASEETQY
TRBV6-6 | 13 | ASSQGGISNQPQH
TRBV30 | 9 | AWGLGQPQH
TRBV2 | 11 | ASSGTENEKLF
TRBV2 | 12 | ASSEDREVYGYT
TRBV5-6 | 12 | ASTKDRVSGELF
TRBV19 | 13 | ASSIKGRGHNEQF
TRBV20-1 | 9 | SAQGAGELF
TRBV27 | 13 | ASSFQSGGADTQY
TRBV11-3 | 14 | ASSLVAQRGLNEQF